The rows below give T cell receptor beta chains drawn from one sample of a study of T cell repertoires in cytomegalovirus infection. These receptors have no known antigen. TCRdb processed the reads anew with MiXCR; each CDR3 protein has one entry. This table has 750,000 to 950,000 distinct CDR3 sequences, 25% to 35% appearing once. This sample comprised cultured CD8+ T cells from PBMCs, obtained from culture after CMV antigen stimulation. All receptors derive from a human donor in good health (CMV status not recorded). Some clones in this sample may be carry-over from other donors' samples. Both conserved end residues are part of each CDR3. A D gene is named only where the DNA matches it firmly. Rows may omit the clone size; those that give it use once, few, many or a size class.

J gene: TRBJ2-5; D gene: TRBD2; V gene: TRBV10-3; clone size: NA; CDR3 protein: CAISGTSGNQETQYF; CDR3 DNA: TGTGCCATCAGTGGGACTAGCGGGAACCAAGAGACCCAGTACTTC
J gene: TRBJ2-5; D gene: NA; V gene: TRBV12-3/TRBV12-4; clone size: many; CDR3 protein: CASSFQGGETQYF; CDR3 DNA: TGTGCCAGCAGTTTTCAGGGGGGAGAGACCCAGTACTTC
J gene: TRBJ2-1; D gene: NA; V gene: TRBV19; clone size: few; CDR3 protein: CASSIKGWNEQFF; CDR3 DNA: TGTGCCAGTAGTATAAAAGGGTGGAATGAGCAGTTCTTC
J gene: TRBJ2-1; D gene: TRBD1; V gene: TRBV6-6; clone size: many; CDR3 protein: CASSWTGLSSYNEQFF; CDR3 DNA: TGTGCCAGCAGTTGGACAGGCCTTAGCTCCTACAATGAGCAGTTCTTC
J gene: TRBJ2-3; D gene: NA; V gene: TRBV5-4; clone size: NA; CDR3 protein: CASSYRDTDLTDTQYF; CDR3 DNA: TGTGCCAGCAGCTACCGGGACACGGACCTCACAGATACGCAGTATTTT
J gene: TRBJ2-7; D gene: TRBD1; V gene: TRBV4-1; clone size: NA; CDR3 protein: CASSQESIKWTGVSEQYF; CDR3 DNA: TGTGCCAGCAGCCAAGAGAGTATCAAGTGGACAGGGGTCTCCGAGCAGTACTTC
J gene: TRBJ2-1; D gene: NA; V gene: TRBV28; clone size: many; CDR3 protein: CASSLETRQNDEQFF; CDR3 DNA: TGTGCCAGCAGTTTGGAGACTAGACAAAACGATGAGCAGTTCTTC
J gene: TRBJ2-7; D gene: NA; V gene: TRBV4-2; clone size: many; CDR3 protein: CASSQGGYEQYF; CDR3 DNA: TGTGCCAGCAGCCAAGGAGGGTACGAGCAGTACTTC
J gene: TRBJ1-2; D gene: TRBD1; V gene: TRBV5-6; clone size: NA; CDR3 protein: CASSSYRQGAHGYTF; CDR3 DNA: TGTGCCAGCAGCTCCTATAGACAGGGGGCGCACGGCTACACCTTC
J gene: TRBJ1-4; D gene: NA; V gene: TRBV7-6; clone size: many; CDR3 protein: CASSPGTGLTELFF; CDR3 DNA: TGTGCCAGCAGCCCCGGGACCGGCCTGACGGAACTGTTTTTT
J gene: TRBJ1-2; D gene: NA; V gene: TRBV5-1; clone size: NA; CDR3 protein: CASSLRQAWGYTF; CDR3 DNA: TGCGCCAGCAGCTTGAGACAGGCGTGGGGCTACACCTTC
J gene: TRBJ1-1; D gene: NA; V gene: TRBV5-5; clone size: few; CDR3 protein: CASSLEEIDMNTEAFF; CDR3 DNA: TGTGCCAGCAGCTTGGAGGAGATAGACATGAACACTGAAGCTTTCTTT
J gene: TRBJ2-3; D gene: NA; V gene: TRBV24-1; clone size: NA; CDR3 protein: CATRTTLFTDTQYF; CDR3 DNA: TGTGCCACCAGGACTACCCTTTTCACAGATACGCAGTATTTT
J gene: TRBJ2-1; D gene: NA; V gene: TRBV11-2; clone size: few; CDR3 protein: CASRGDRYHPNEQFF; CDR3 DNA: TGTGCCAGCAGGGGAGACAGGTACCACCCCAATGAGCAGTTCTTC
J gene: TRBJ1-4; D gene: TRBD1; V gene: TRBV20-1; clone size: NA; CDR3 protein: CSARAYRGQGATPRANEKLFF; CDR3 DNA: TGCAGTGCTAGAGCCTACCGGGGACAGGGGGCGACCCCGAGGGCTAATGAAAAACTGTTTTTT
J gene: TRBJ2-5; D gene: TRBD1; V gene: TRBV6-6; clone size: NA; CDR3 protein: CASSYLMSNRGAETQYF; CDR3 DNA: TGTGCCAGCAGTTACCTGATGTCAAACAGGGGCGCGGAGACCCAGTACTTC
J gene: TRBJ1-2; D gene: TRBD1; V gene: TRBV29-1; clone size: many; CDR3 protein: CSDKTGGELRAYGYTF; CDR3 DNA: TGCAGCGACAAGACAGGGGGTGAACTGAGGGCCTATGGCTACACCTTC
J gene: TRBJ1-4; D gene: TRBD1; V gene: TRBV7-9; clone size: NA; CDR3 protein: CASRQGATNEKLFF; CDR3 DNA: TGTGCCAGCAGACAGGGGGCAACTAATGAAAAACTGTTTTTT
J gene: TRBJ1-1; D gene: NA; V gene: TRBV27; clone size: NA; CDR3 protein: CASSFFQNTEAFF; CDR3 DNA: TGTGCCAGCAGTTTTTTTCAGAACACTGAAGCTTTCTTT
J gene: TRBJ1-3; D gene: NA; V gene: TRBV15; clone size: NA; CDR3 protein: CATSRDSGGPGNTIYF; CDR3 DNA: TGTGCCACCAGCAGAGATAGCGGGGGCCCTGGAAACACCATATATTTT
J gene: TRBJ2-1; D gene: NA; V gene: TRBV14; clone size: few; CDR3 protein: CASSHHGLARDEQFF; CDR3 DNA: TGTGCCAGCAGCCATCACGGGCTAGCGAGGGATGAGCAGTTCTTC
J gene: TRBJ2-1; D gene: TRBD2; V gene: TRBV19; clone size: few; CDR3 protein: CASSMDSGGDNEQFF; CDR3 DNA: TGTGCCAGTAGTATGGATAGCGGGGGGGACAATGAGCAGTTCTTC
J gene: TRBJ1-2; D gene: NA; V gene: TRBV4-2; clone size: NA; CDR3 protein: CASSQPWTDNGYTF; CDR3 DNA: TGTGCCAGCAGCCAACCCTGGACAGATAATGGCTACACCTTC
J gene: TRBJ2-1; D gene: TRBD1; V gene: TRBV7-9; clone size: many; CDR3 protein: CASSRRTGTSNEQFF; CDR3 DNA: TGTGCCAGCAGCCGACGGACAGGGACGTCGAATGAGCAGTTCTTC
J gene: TRBJ2-3; D gene: NA; V gene: TRBV11-2; clone size: few; CDR3 protein: CASSLKDYTDTQYF; CDR3 DNA: TGTGCCAGCAGCTTAAAGGACTACACAGATACGCAGTATTTT